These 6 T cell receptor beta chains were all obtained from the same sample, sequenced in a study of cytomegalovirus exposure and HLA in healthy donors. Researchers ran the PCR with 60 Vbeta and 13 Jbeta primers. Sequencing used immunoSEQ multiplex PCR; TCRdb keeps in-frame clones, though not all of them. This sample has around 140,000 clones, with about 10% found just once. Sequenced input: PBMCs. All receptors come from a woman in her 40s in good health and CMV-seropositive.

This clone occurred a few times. The CDR3 is CASSSSQGPVYNEQFF. The CDR3 DNA follows: TGTGCCAGCAGCTCGTCACAGGGGCCTGTCTACAATGAGCAGTTCTTC. This chain joins TRBV11-2 and TRBJ2-1, with 7 bases aligning to TRBD1. This CDR3 region has 16 residues. Germline loops: CDR1 SGHAT, CDR2 FQNNGV. The J segment lost 3 bases and the V segment lost 4 bases, leaving 9 bases of the junction unmatched.

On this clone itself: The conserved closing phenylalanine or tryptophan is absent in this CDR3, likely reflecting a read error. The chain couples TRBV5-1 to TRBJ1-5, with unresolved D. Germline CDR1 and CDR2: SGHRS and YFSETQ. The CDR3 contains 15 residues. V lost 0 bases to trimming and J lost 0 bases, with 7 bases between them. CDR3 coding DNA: TGCGCCAGCAGCTTGGACGGGTATAGCAATCAGCCCCAGCATGTT. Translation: CASSLDGYSNQPQHV.

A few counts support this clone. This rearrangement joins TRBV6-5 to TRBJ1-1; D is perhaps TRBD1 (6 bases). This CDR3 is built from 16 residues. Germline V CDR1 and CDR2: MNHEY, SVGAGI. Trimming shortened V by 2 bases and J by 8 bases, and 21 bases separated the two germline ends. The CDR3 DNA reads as TGTGCCAGCAGTTACCTCACATATGACAGGACCCCCGAAGCTTTCTTT. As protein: CASSYLTYDRTPEAFF.

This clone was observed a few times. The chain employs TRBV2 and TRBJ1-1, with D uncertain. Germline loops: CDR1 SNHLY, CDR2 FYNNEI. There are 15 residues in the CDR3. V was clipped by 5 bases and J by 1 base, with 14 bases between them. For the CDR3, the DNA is TGTGCCAGCAGTAGAGGAGGCGCGGGGAACACTGAAGCTTTCTTT. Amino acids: CASSRGGAGNTEAFF.

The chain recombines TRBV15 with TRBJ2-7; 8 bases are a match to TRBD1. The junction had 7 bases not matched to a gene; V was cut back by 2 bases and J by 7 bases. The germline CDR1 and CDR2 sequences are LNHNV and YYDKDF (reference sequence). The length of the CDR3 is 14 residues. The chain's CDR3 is CATSRHSQGGEQYF. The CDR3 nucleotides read TGTGCCACCAGCAGACATTCACAGGGGGGAGAGCAGTACTTC.

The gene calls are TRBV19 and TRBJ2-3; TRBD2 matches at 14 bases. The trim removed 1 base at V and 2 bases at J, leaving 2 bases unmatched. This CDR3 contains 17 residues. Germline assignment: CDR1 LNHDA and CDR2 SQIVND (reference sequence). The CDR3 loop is CASSIGTSGGYTDTQYF. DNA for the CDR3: TGTGCCAGTAGTATAGGGACTAGCGGGGGGTACACAGATACGCAGTATTTT.